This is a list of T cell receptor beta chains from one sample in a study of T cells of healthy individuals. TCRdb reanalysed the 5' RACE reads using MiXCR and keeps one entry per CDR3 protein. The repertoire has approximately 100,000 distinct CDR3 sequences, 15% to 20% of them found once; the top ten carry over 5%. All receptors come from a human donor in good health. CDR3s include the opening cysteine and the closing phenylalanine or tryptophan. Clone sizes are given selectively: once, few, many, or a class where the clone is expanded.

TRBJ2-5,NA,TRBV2,CASRSGLTRETQYF
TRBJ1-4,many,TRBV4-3,CASSQNREPNEKLFF
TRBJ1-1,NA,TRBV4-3,CASSQLYRGDTEAFF
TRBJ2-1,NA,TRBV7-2,CASSLGQGAANEQFF
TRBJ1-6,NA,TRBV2,CASRAGAQSPLHF
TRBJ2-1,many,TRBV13,CASSFLGGNEQFF
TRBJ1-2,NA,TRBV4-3,CASSQGAGWGYTF
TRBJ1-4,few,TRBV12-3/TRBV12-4,CASSRTTYATNEKLFF
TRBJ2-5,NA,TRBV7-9,CASSLAEWETQYF
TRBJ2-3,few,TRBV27,CASSLSILRGSDTQYF
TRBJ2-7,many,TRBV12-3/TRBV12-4,CASSSGTGLYEQYF
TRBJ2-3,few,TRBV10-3,CATTTGRGYTDTQYF
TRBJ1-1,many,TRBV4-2,CASSHSLEAFF
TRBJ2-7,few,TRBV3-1,CASSRWTGTGSYEQYF
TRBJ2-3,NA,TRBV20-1,CSALTSGGRTDTQYF
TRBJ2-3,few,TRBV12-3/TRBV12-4,CASSLAGAGSDTQYF
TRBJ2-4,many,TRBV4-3,CASSYSLGGANIQYF
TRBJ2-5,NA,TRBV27,CASSRTANFQETQYF
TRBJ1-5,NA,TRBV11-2,CASSSGGLQPQHF
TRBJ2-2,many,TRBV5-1,CASSFKGLAGRNTGELFF
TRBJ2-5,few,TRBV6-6,CASSYSLSEETQYF
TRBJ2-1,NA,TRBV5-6,CASSSGTGNEQFF